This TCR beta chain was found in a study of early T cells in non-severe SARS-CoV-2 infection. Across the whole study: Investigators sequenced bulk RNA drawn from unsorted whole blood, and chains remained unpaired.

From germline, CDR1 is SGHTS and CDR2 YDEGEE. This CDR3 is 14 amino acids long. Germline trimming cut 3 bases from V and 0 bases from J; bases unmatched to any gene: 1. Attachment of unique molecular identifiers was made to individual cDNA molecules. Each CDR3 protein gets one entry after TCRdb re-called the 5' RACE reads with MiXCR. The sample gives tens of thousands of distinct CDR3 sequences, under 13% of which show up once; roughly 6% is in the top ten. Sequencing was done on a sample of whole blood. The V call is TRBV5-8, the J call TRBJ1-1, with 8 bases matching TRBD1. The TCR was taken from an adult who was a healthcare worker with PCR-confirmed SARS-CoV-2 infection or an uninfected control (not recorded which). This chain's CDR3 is CASSWTGMNTEAFF. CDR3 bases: TGTGCCAGCAGCTGGACAGGGATGAACACTGAAGCTTTCTTT. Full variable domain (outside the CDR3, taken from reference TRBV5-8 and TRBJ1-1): EAGVTQSPTHLIKTRGQQATLRCSPISGHTSVYWYQQALGLGLQFLLWYDEGEERNRGNFPPRFSGRQFPNYSSELNVNALELEDSALYLCASSWTGMNTEAFFGQGTRLTVV.